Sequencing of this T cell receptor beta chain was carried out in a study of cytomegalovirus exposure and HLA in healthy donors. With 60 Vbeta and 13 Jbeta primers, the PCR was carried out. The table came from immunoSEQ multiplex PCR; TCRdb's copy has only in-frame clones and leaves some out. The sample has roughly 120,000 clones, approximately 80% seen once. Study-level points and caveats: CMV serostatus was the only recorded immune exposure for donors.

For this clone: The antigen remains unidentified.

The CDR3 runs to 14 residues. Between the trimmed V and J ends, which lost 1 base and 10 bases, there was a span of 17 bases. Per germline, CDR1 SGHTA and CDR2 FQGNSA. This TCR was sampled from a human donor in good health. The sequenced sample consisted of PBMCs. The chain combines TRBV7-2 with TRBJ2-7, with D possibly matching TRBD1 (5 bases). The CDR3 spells CASSLDPGRTEQYF. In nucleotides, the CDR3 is TGTGCCAGCAGCTTAGATCCAGGGCGGACCGAACAGTACTTC. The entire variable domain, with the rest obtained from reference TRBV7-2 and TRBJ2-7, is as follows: GAGVSQSPSNKVTEKGKDVELRCDPISGHTALYWYRQSLGQGLEFLIYFQGNSAPDKSGLPSDRFSAERTGGSVSTLTIQRTQQEDSAVYLCASSLDPGRTEQYFGPGTRLTVT.